This TCR beta chain came from a study of blood T cell repertoires in COVID-19. Turning to the study itself: The study drew acute and convalescent COVID-19 samples from the United States, Italy and Spain.

The CDR3 has 13 residues. V was pared by 3 bases and J by 3 bases, with 6 bases between. From germline, CDR1 is MGHRA and CDR2 YSYEKL. Using immunoSEQ multiplex PCR, the repertoire was profiled, and TCRdb retains in-frame clones only, with some absent. Here the sample spans 350,000 to 450,000 clones, 80% to 90% being singletons. The rearrangement joins TRBV4-1 to TRBJ1-5; D unclear. Sequences were obtained from PBMCs or T cells enriched from blood (not recorded which). The sequence derives from a man aged 30 to 39 who had recovered from COVID-19. CDR3: CASSQGLNQPQHF. The CDR3 coding sequence is TGCGCCAGCAGCCAGGGCCTCAATCAGCCCCAGCATTTT.